These 21 T cell receptor beta chains were sequenced from one sample in a study of blood T cell repertoires in COVID-19. Data came from immunoSEQ multiplex PCR; TCRdb stores just in-frame clones and leaves some out. In the table there are 250,000 to 300,000 clones, roughly 90% of which are singletons. Material for sequencing was peripheral blood. The receptor set was obtained from a man younger than 45 with active or convalescent COVID-19.

This clone was recorded only once. The rearrangement links TRBV18 to TRBJ1-1; D is unresolved. Germline-derived CDR1 and CDR2 are KGHSH and LQKENI. The V end was cut by 4 bases, the J end by 6 bases, with 12 bases between. This CDR3 spans 13 amino acids. The chain's CDR3 is CASSLTLSAEAFF. CDR3 sequence (DNA): TGTGCCAGCTCACTAACCCTTAGCGCTGAAGCTTTCTTT.

The chain links TRBV2 to TRBJ2-5, with a tentative D call TRBD2 (7 bases). Germline lookup yields CDR1 SNHLY and CDR2 FYNNEI. The V end was cut by 10 bases, the J end by 4 bases, with 13 bases between. CDR3 length: 12 amino acids. Written as DNA, the CDR3 is TGTGCCATCACAGGGAGGGGAGAGACCCAGTACTTC. It specifies CAITGRGETQYF.

J is TRBJ2-1 and V is TRBV9; 12 bases align to TRBD2. The CDR3 contains 16 residues. Germline V gives CDR1 SGDLS, CDR2 YYNGEE. V was pared by 0 bases and J by 6 bases, with 4 bases of the junction left unmatched. In nucleotides, the CDR3 is TGTGCCAGCAGCGTAGATCTAGCGGGGGGGCCCAATGAGCAGTTCTTC. Its protein is CASSVDLAGGPNEQFF.

By share, this clone counts as medium-sized. J is TRBJ1-5 and V is TRBV20-1; perhaps TRBD1 as D (6 bases). The CDR3 loop spans 16 amino acids. Germline assignment: CDR1 DFQATT and CDR2 SNEGSKA (reference sequence). Trimming took 3 bases from V and 0 from J, leaving 15 bases between them. This CDR3 reads CSASVPGVGSNQPQHF. In nucleotides, the CDR3 is TGCAGTGCTAGTGTTCCAGGGGTTGGTAGCAATCAGCCCCAGCATTTT.

The chain carries TRBV4-3 and TRBJ2-7, with TRBD1 matching over 8 bases. Germline CDR1 is LGHNA and CDR2 is YSLEER. V shed 2 bases and J 2 bases; nucleotides not matched to a gene: 5. CDR3 size: 15 residues. The CDR3, as DNA: TGCGCCAGCAGCCAATATGGACAGGGCCCCTACGAGCAGTACTTC. This sequence encodes CASSQYGQGPYEQYF.

The chain has TRBV4-3 and TRBJ1-5; 12 bases are shared with TRBD1. CDR1 is LGHNA, CDR2 YSLEER, per germline. The trim removed 0 bases at V and 7 bases at J, leaving 4 bases unmatched. The CDR3 covers 16 residues. CDR3 protein: CASSQDTGTGGQPQHF. The CDR3 DNA is TGCGCCAGCAGCCAAGATACCGGGACAGGGGGCCAGCCCCAGCATTTT.

V and J are TRBV11-3 and TRBJ1-1, with D possibly TRBD1 on 5 matching bases. V lost 3 bases and J lost 4, with 9 bases in between. The CDR3 runs 13 residues. The germline CDR1 and CDR2 sequences are SGHNT and YENEEA. The CDR3 nucleotides are TGTGCCAGCAGCTTGTTGGGGGGCACTGAAGCTTTCTTT. It yields the protein CASSLLGGTEAFF.

This clone came up once. This rearrangement joins TRBV7-9 to TRBJ2-3; the match to TRBD2 covers 8 bases. The CDR3 has 15 amino acids. V shed 4 bases and J 1 base; nucleotides not matched to a gene: 4. Germline CDR1 is SEHNR and CDR2 is FQNEAQ (reference sequence). The CDR3 DNA is TGTGCCAGCAGCTCCTTTAGCGGGGGCACAGATACGCAGTATTTT. It is translated as CASSSFSGGTDTQYF.

The chain recombines TRBV12-3 or TRBV12-4 with TRBJ1-1; D gene ambiguous. V lost 9 bases, J lost 2 bases, and 13 bases lay in between. The CDR3 loop spans 13 amino acids. CDR3 region: CARPPKTNTEAFF. The DNA of the CDR3 is TGTGCCAGACCCCCCAAAACAAACACTGAAGCTTTCTTT.

The chain uses TRBV24-1 and TRBJ2-7; 9 bases map to TRBD1. Germline assignment: CDR1 KGHDR and CDR2 SFDVKD. The CDR3 runs to 13 residues. V trimming: 5 bases; J trimming: 5 bases; junction bases outside the gene matches: 3. The CDR3 loop reads CATSAGDRDEQYF. The DNA of the CDR3 is TGTGCCACCAGTGCCGGGGACAGGGACGAGCAGTACTTC.

The rearrangement joins TRBV12-2 to TRBJ2-3; TRBD1, as called in the table, went unchecked against the DNA. TRBV12-2 is designated a pseudogene. The CDR3 extends over 13 amino acids. The CDR3 sequence is CASRDRGKDTQYF. Here the CDR3 DNA reads TGTGCAAGTCGGGACAGGGGGAAGGATACGCAGTATTTT.

This chain joins TRBV7-2 and TRBJ1-6; D is unresolved. CDR1 is SGHTA and CDR2 is FQGNSA in the germline V gene. With 0 bases removed from V and 8 bases from J, the gap between germline ends came to 5 bases. This CDR3 contains 13 residues. This CDR3 is CASSLAEDSPLHF. The CDR3 region has the DNA TGTGCCAGCAGCTTAGCGGAGGATTCACCCCTCCACTTT.

This sequence joins TRBV3-1 (or the pseudogene TRBV3-2) and TRBJ2-5; D is unclear. The V gene's germline CDR1 is LGHDT and CDR2 YNNKEL (reference sequence). With 4 bases removed from V and 5 bases from J, the gap between germline ends came to 23 bases. This CDR3 region has 17 residues. The CDR3 spells CASSRHFSENVDETQYF. CDR3 coding DNA: TGTGCCAGCAGCCGCCACTTCAGCGAGAACGTCGACGAGACCCAGTACTTC.

This clone is a singleton in its sample. The genes are TRBV5-5 and TRBJ1-6, with D tentatively TRBD1 (6 bases). Germline values: CDR1 SGHKS, CDR2 YYEKEE (reference sequence). V lost 2 bases and J lost 4, with 10 bases in between. The CDR3 sequence is 15 residues long. DNA for the CDR3: TGTGCCAGCAGCTTCACAGGGCAGTATAATTCACCCCTCCACTTT. Protein product: CASSFTGQYNSPLHF.

The chain has TRBV5-1 and TRBJ1-5, with a possible D match to TRBD1 (6 bases). Germline V lookup: CDR1 SGHRS, CDR2 YFSETQ. Trimming pared 1 base from V and 1 base from J, leaving 9 bases between. The CDR3 covers 15 residues. CDR3 nucleotide sequence: TGCGCCAGCAGCTTGTATACAGGGAGCAATCAGCCCCAGCATTTT. It is translated as CASSLYTGSNQPQHF.

V usage is TRBV2 and J usage is TRBJ2-3; 9 bases map to TRBD2. CDR3 length equals 14 residues. Germline assignment: CDR1 SNHLY and CDR2 FYNNEI. Trimming took 7 bases from V and 2 from J; bases not matched to a gene: 4. CDR3 coding DNA: TGTGCCAGCATGACTAGCGGAATCACAGATACGCAGTATTTT. It is translated as CASMTSGITDTQYF.

The V gene is TRBV7-8, the J gene TRBJ2-2, with D perhaps TRBD2 (5 bases). Trimming stripped 0 bases from V and 8 bases from J, with 7 bases between. This CDR3 contains 13 residues. Germline V gene lookup returns CDR1 SGHVS and CDR2 FQNEAQ. CDR3 DNA: TGTGCCAGCAGCTTAGCGCGGGTGGGGGAGCTGTTTTTT. Translation: CASSLARVGELFF. Complete variable domain (other parts from reference TRBV7-8 and TRBJ2-2): GAGVSQSPRYKVAKRGQDVALRCDPISGHVSLFWYQQALGQGPEFLTYFQNEAQLDKSGLPSDRFFAERPEGSVSTLKIQRTQQEDSAVYLCASSLARVGELFFGEGSRLTVL.

The gene calls are TRBV9 and TRBJ1-4; 10 bases match TRBD1. Per germline, CDR1 SGDLS and CDR2 YYNGEE. This CDR3 is 16 amino acids long. Trimming at V came to 3 bases and at J to 6 bases, leaving 8 bases not matched to a gene. The CDR3 DNA is TGTGCCAGCAGCGAACAGCCGGGACAGGGGTATGAAAAACTGTTTTTT. Translating gives CASSEQPGQGYEKLFF.

J is TRBJ2-7 and V is TRBV6-2 or TRBV6-3, with a possible D match to TRBD1 (5 bases). Germline loops: CDR1 MNHEY, CDR2 SVGEGT. CDR3 length: 16 amino acids. Deletions cut 5 bases from V and 1 base from J, with 18 bases between. CDR3 amino acids: CASSPNSPDTSYEQYF. CDR3 bases: TGTGCCAGCAGTCCGAATTCTCCGGACACGTCCTACGAGCAGTACTTC.

The V gene is TRBV25-1, the J gene TRBJ2-2; D gene ambiguous. CDR1 and CDR2 (germline): MGHDK, SYGVNS. The CDR3 sequence is 12 residues long. Deletions cut 2 bases from V and 5 bases from J, with 3 bases between. The CDR3 DNA is TGTGCCAGCAGTGAAATAACCGGGGAGCTGTTTTTT. This codes for CASSEITGELFF.

The V and J genes are TRBV6-6 and TRBJ1-2; D ambiguous. The CDR3 runs 17 residues. V was cut by 5 bases and J by 1 base, with 20 bases left in between. The germline V gene has CDR1 MNHNY and CDR2 SVGAGI (reference sequence). This CDR3 reads CASSPLLERNNNYGYTF. CDR3 DNA sequence: TGTGCCAGCAGTCCCCTCTTGGAGCGGAACAATAACTATGGCTACACCTTC.